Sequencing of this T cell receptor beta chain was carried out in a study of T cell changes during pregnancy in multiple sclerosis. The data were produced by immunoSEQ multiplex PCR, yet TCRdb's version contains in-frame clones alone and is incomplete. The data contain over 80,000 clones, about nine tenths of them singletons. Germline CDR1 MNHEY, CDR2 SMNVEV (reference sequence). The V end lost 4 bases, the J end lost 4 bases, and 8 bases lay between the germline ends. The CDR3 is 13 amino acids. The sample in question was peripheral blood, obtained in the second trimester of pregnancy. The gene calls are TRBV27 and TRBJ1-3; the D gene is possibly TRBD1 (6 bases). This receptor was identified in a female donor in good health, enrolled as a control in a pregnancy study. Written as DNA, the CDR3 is TGTGCCAGCAGTTCAGGGGCAGGAAACACCATATATTTT. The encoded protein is CASSSGAGNTIYF.